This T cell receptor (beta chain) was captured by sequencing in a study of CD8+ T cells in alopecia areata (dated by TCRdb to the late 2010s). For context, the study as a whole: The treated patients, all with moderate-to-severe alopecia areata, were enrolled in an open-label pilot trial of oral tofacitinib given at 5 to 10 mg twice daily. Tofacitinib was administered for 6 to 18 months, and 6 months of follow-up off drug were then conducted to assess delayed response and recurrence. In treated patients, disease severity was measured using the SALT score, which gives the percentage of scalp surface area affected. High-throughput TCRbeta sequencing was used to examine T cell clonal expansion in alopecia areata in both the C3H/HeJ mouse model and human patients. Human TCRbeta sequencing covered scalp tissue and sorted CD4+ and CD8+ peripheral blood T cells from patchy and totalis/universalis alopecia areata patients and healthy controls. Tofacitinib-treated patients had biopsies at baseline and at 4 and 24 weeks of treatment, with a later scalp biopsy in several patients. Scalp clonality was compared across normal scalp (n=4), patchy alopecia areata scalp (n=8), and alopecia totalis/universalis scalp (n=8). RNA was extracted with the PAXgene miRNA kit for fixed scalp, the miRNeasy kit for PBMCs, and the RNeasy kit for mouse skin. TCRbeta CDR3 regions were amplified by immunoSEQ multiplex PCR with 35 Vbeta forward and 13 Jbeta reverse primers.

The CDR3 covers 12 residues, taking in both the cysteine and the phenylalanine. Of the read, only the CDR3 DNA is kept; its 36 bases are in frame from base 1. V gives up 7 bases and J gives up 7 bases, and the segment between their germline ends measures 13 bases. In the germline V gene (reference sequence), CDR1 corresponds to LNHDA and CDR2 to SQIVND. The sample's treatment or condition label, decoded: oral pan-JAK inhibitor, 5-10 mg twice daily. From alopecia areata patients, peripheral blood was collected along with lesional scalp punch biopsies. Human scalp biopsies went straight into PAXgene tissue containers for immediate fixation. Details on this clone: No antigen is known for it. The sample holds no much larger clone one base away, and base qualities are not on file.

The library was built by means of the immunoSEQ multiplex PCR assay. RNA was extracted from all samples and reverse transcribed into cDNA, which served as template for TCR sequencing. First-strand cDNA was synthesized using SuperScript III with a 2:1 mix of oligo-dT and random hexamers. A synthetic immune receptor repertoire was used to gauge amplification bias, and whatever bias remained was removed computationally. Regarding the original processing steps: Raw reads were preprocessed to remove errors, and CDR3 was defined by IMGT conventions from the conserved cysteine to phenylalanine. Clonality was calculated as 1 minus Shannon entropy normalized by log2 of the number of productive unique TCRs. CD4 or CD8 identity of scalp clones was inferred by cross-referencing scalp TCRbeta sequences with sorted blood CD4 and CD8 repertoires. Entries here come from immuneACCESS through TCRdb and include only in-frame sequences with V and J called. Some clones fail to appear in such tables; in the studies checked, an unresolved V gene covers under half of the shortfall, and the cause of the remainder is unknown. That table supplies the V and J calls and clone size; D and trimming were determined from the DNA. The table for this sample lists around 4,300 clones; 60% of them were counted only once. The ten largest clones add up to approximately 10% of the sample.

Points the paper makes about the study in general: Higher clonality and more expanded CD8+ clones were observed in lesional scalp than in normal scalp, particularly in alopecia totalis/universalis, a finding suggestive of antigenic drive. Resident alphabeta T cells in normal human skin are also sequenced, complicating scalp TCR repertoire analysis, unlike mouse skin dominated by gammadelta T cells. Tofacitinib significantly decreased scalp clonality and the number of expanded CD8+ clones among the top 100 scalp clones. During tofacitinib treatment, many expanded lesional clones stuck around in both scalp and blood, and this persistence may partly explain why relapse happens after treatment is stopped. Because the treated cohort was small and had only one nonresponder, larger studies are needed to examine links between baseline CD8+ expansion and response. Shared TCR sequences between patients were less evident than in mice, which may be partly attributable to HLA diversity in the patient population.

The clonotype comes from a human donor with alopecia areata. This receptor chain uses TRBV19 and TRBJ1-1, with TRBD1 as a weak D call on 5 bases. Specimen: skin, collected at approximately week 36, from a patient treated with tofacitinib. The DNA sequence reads TGTGCCAGTACCCCCGGGGGAGGTGAAGCTTTCTTT. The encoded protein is CASTPGGGEAFF.